This T cell receptor beta chain was recorded in a study of shared clonotypes between healthy human individuals. Study information: A couple of female and a few male donors aged 18 to 49 were enrolled.

Some clones are missing from TCRdb's copy, which holds only in-frame ones; the method was immunoSEQ multiplex PCR. The sample includes some 500,000 clones, about 96% of them seen just once. Germline lookup yields CDR1 SGHRS and CDR2 YFSETQ. The length of the CDR3 is 13 residues. V lost 5 bases, J lost 5 bases, and 11 bases lay in between. The V call is TRBV5-1, the J call TRBJ1-5; no definite D call. Sequenced material: naive CD4+ T cells sorted from blood. The sample's subset: CD45RA+ positively selected. The receptor comes from a woman aged 25-40 years in good health. CDR3 bases: TGCGCCAGCAGGGCCCAGGCGCATCAGCCCCAGCATTTT. This encodes CASRAQAHQPQHF.